The clone carrying this T cell receptor beta chain was counted a few times. The CDR3 has 14 amino acids. V shed 2 bases and J shed 3 bases, with 8 bases lying between them. From germline, CDR1 is MNHNS and CDR2 SASEGT. This sample is part of a study of control samples from healthy donors and cancer patients. The table came from immunoSEQ multiplex PCR; TCRdb's copy has only in-frame clones and leaves some out. This table holds some 71,000 clones, 80% to 90% found once. The sequenced sample consisted of PBMCs. The V gene is TRBV6-1, the J gene TRBJ1-5, with D tentatively TRBD1 (5 bases). The sequence came from a woman aged 50 to 65 with head and neck cancer. CDR3: CASSERGANQPQHF. The CDR3 DNA reads as TGTGCCAGCAGTGAAAGAGGGGCCAATCAGCCCCAGCATTTT.